The 29 T cell receptor beta chains in this list originate from one sample, sequenced in a study of blood T cell repertoires in COVID-19. TCRdb keeps only in-frame clones here, not all; method: immunoSEQ multiplex PCR. The profile covers about 480,000 clones, with approximately 89% appearing a single time and roughly 0.84% taken by the ten largest. Sequences were obtained from peripheral blood. Receptors originate from a man aged 18 to 29 with COVID-19, enrolled during active disease.

This clone came up a few times. The chain recombines TRBV27 with TRBJ1-5; possible D gene TRBD1, 5 bases. The ends were cut back, 6 bases at V and 5 bases at J, with 14 bases in the middle. The germline gives CDR1 MNHEY, CDR2 SMNVEV (reference sequence). The CDR3 loop spans 14 amino acids. CDR3 loop: CASSPKGPDQPQHF. CDR3 in DNA: TGTGCCAGCAGCCCAAAGGGGCCCGATCAGCCCCAGCATTTT.

The chain employs TRBV5-1 and TRBJ2-1; weak D call: TRBD1 (5 bases). V lost 2 bases, J lost 2 bases, and 11 bases lay in between. The germline V gene encodes CDR1 SGHRS and CDR2 YFSETQ. The CDR3 covers 15 residues. CDR3 sequence reads: CASSFGQGAYNEQFF. CDR3 nucleotide sequence: TGCGCCAGCAGCTTTGGGCAGGGCGCCTACAATGAGCAGTTCTTC. The full variable domain, its missing parts supplied by reference TRBV5-1 and TRBJ2-1, is KAGVTQTPRYLIKTRGQQVTLSCSPISGHRSVSWYQQTPGQGLQFLFEYFSETQRNKGNFPGRFSGRQFSNSRSEMNVSTLELGDSALYLCASSFGQGAYNEQFFGPGTRLTVL.

The rearrangement joins TRBV11-3 to TRBJ2-7; D is perhaps TRBD2 (5 bases). The V and J ends lost 2 bases and 3 bases respectively, with 14 bases between them. CDR1 is SGHNT and CDR2 is YENEEA in the germline V gene. There are 15 residues in the CDR3. The CDR3 nucleotides read TGTGCCAGCAGCTTATTACCAAGCGGAGACTACGAGCAGTACTTC. It encodes CASSLLPSGDYEQYF.

The V and J genes are TRBV5-1 and TRBJ2-1, with 9 bases that match TRBD1. Germline lookup yields CDR1 SGHRS and CDR2 YFSETQ. Trimming at V came to 0 bases and at J to 6 bases, leaving 7 bases not matched to a gene. The CDR3 spans 16 residues. CDR3: CASSLAGTGFINEQFF. The CDR3 coding sequence is TGCGCCAGCAGCTTGGCAGGGACAGGGTTTATCAATGAGCAGTTCTTC.

V and J are TRBV24-1 and TRBJ2-7; tentative D call: TRBD2 (6 bases). Germline CDR1 KGHDR, CDR2 SFDVKD. There are 12 residues in the CDR3. V shed 9 bases and J shed 6 bases, with 14 bases lying between them. In DNA, the CDR3 is TGTGCCACCCGGGGGAGAGGGCCCGAGCAGTACTTC. Protein product: CATRGRGPEQYF.

In its sample, this clone was seen once. V and J are TRBV11-3 and TRBJ2-2; 9 bases line up with TRBD1. CDR3 length: 16 residues. Germline CDR1 and CDR2: SGHNT and YENEEA. Unmatched junction bases numbered 4, after V lost 5 bases and J lost 0 bases. The CDR3 sequence: CASSPTGGPNTGELFF. CDR3 nucleotide sequence: TGTGCCAGCAGCCCGACAGGGGGACCGAACACCGGGGAGCTGTTTTTT.

The V call is TRBV7-6, the J call TRBJ2-7; 8 nucleotides match TRBD1. Looked up from germline, CDR1 is SGHVS and CDR2 is FNYEAQ. V was clipped by 5 bases and J by 3 bases; unmatched bases: 3. The CDR3 is 13 amino acids. The CDR3: CASSPDRDYEQYF. Here the CDR3 DNA reads TGTGCCAGCAGCCCGGACAGGGACTACGAGCAGTACTTC.

The chain is built from TRBV5-1 and TRBJ2-2; weak D call: TRBD2 (5 bases). CDR1 SGHRS and CDR2 YFSETQ come from the germline V gene. The germline V and J ends were trimmed by 5 bases and 6 bases, with 14 bases remaining between them. The CDR3 loop spans 14 amino acids. Here the CDR3 DNA reads TGCGCCAGCAGACTACGGGGTGGGGCCGGGGAGCTGTTTTTT. Translated: CASRLRGGAGELFF.

The chain employs TRBV7-9 and TRBJ1-2; D not resolved. Germline V gene lookup returns CDR1 SEHNR and CDR2 FQNEAQ (reference sequence). V was shortened by 5 bases and J by 8 bases, with 15 bases between the two germline ends. This CDR3 contains 13 residues. This CDR3 is CASSPEVVVGYTF. DNA for the CDR3: TGTGCCAGCAGCCCGGAGGTGGTCGTCGGCTACACCTTC.

This clone was observed a handful of times. This chain connects TRBV19 to TRBJ1-2, with TRBD1 matching 7 bases. Germline CDR1 reads LNHDA; CDR2 reads SQIVND (reference sequence). The CDR3 totals 13 residues. The J segment lost 8 bases and the V segment lost 7 bases, leaving 10 bases of the junction unmatched. This CDR3 reads CASTDRAGDGYTF. DNA for the CDR3: TGTGCCAGTACTGACAGGGCAGGGGACGGCTACACCTTC. The whole variable domain, remainder taken from reference TRBV19 and TRBJ1-2, is DGGITQSPKYLFRKEGQNVTLSCEQNLNHDAMYWYRQDPGQGLRLIYYSQIVNDFQKGDIAEGYSVSREKKESFPLTVTSAQKNPTAFYLCASTDRAGDGYTFGSGTRLTVV.

The chain recombines TRBV18 with TRBJ1-6; 7 bases fit TRBD1. CDR3 length: 14 amino acids. The germline V gene encodes CDR1 KGHSH and CDR2 LQKENI. V dropped 5 bases and J dropped 6; count of bases not matched to a gene: 4. CDR3 residues: CASSRGQVNSPLHF. The CDR3 nucleotides read TGTGCCAGCTCAAGGGGGCAGGTTAATTCACCCCTCCACTTT.

The gene calls are TRBV10-2 and TRBJ2-5, with TRBD1 identical over 7 bases. CDR3 length equals 14 residues. V dropped 10 bases and J dropped 0; count of bases not matched to a gene: 8. Germline CDR1 is WSHSY and CDR2 is SAAADI. CDR3: CATGPDRNQETQYF. CDR3 nucleotides: TGCGCCACCGGCCCGGACAGGAACCAAGAGACCCAGTACTTC.

The V gene is TRBV4-1, the J gene TRBJ1-6; tentatively, D is TRBD1 (6 bases). Germline V gene data show CDR1 as MGHRA and CDR2 as YSYEKL. The CDR3 spans 17 residues. The V gene lost 0 bases and the J gene lost 4 bases, with 13 bases spanning the gap. In nucleotides, the CDR3 is TGCGCCAGCAGCCAAGAGAACAGGGATTTTTATAATTCACCCCTCCACTTT. Its translation is CASSQENRDFYNSPLHF.

The chain combines TRBV14 with TRBJ1-1; D is undetermined. V lost 1 base to trimming and J lost 1 base, with 4 bases between them. CDR3 size: 13 residues. Germline CDR1 SGHDN, CDR2 FVKESK. CDR3 loop: CASSQVRNTEAFF. Written as DNA, the CDR3 is TGTGCCAGCAGCCAAGTTAGGAACACTGAAGCTTTCTTT.

J is TRBJ2-7 and V is TRBV9; 12 nucleotides agree with TRBD2. J was trimmed by 6 bases and V by 0 bases; bases with no gene match: 4. Germline loops: CDR1 SGDLS, CDR2 YYNGEE. The CDR3 extends over 15 amino acids. The CDR3 region is CASSVGLAGAREQYF. The CDR3 region has the DNA TGTGCCAGCAGCGTAGGACTAGCGGGGGCTCGCGAGCAGTACTTC.

This chain uses TRBV25-1 with TRBJ2-2; 11 nucleotides line up with TRBD1. Germline loops: CDR1 MGHDK, CDR2 SYGVNS. This CDR3 region has 14 residues. V dropped 8 bases and J dropped 4; count of bases not matched to a gene: 3. In nucleotides, the CDR3 is TGTGCCAGCTCCGGGACAGGGGGCACCGGGGAGCTGTTTTTT. Translated: CASSGTGGTGELFF.

The CDR3 sequence: CATSLGDNEQYF. CDR3 DNA: TGTGCCACCAGTTTAGGGGACAACGAGCAGTACTTC. The chain uses TRBV24-1 and TRBJ2-7; a possible D gene is TRBD1 (6 bases). The V gene's germline CDR1 is KGHDR and CDR2 SFDVKD. The ends were cut back, 6 bases at V and 5 bases at J, with 10 bases in the middle. This CDR3 comprises 12 residues.

The chain uses TRBV4-2 and TRBJ2-3; 8 bases align to TRBD2. This CDR3 region has 15 residues. The V gene's germline CDR1 is LGHNA and CDR2 YNFKEQ. After removal of 0 bases from V and 4 bases from J, the junction contained 3 bases not matched to a gene. The CDR3 loop reads CASSQDNGGADTQYF. In DNA, the CDR3 is TGTGCCAGCAGCCAAGATAACGGGGGGGCAGATACGCAGTATTTT.

V is TRBV24-1 and J is TRBJ2-3; D is possibly TRBD2 (6 bases). V was clipped by 9 bases and J by 2 bases, with 17 bases between them. CDR1 and CDR2 (germline): KGHDR, SFDVKD. The CDR3 length is 15 residues. This chain's CDR3 is CATGLPGLNTDTQYF. CDR3 coding DNA: TGTGCCACCGGATTACCGGGACTGAACACAGATACGCAGTATTTT.

V is TRBV2 and J is TRBJ2-7; TRBD1 aligns across 7 bases. Looked up from germline, CDR1 is SNHLY and CDR2 is FYNNEI. The V gene end was trimmed by 8 bases and the J gene end by 9 bases; junction bases not matched to a gene: 4. The CDR3 consists of 10 residues. The CDR3 reads CASGRQGQYF. The CDR3 DNA is TGTGCCAGCGGCCGACAGGGGCAGTACTTC.

V gene TRBV11-2 combines with J gene TRBJ2-5; 10 bases agree with TRBD2. Germline V CDR1 and CDR2: SGHAT, FQNNGV. The CDR3 contains 17 residues. J lost 5 bases, V lost 1 base, and 10 bases had no gene match. The CDR3 bases are TGTGCCAGCAGCTTAGGAGGCAGCGGGGGGGCAGGTGAGACCCAGTACTTC. It yields the protein CASSLGGSGGAGETQYF.

This clone has a single count. J is TRBJ1-2 and V is TRBV5-1; 7 nucleotides align to TRBD1. This CDR3 contains 15 residues. Losses at the gene ends were 3 bases for V and 0 bases for J; bases not matched to a gene: 5. In germline, CDR1 is SGHRS, CDR2 YFSETQ. The CDR3 region is CASSSGQPTNYGYTF. The CDR3 DNA reads as TGCGCCAGCAGCTCGGGACAGCCGACTAACTATGGCTACACCTTC. Full variable domain (rest looked up from reference TRBV5-1 and TRBJ1-2): KAGVTQTPRYLIKTRGQQVTLSCSPISGHRSVSWYQQTPGQGLQFLFEYFSETQRNKGNFPGRFSGRQFSNSRSEMNVSTLELGDSALYLCASSSGQPTNYGYTFGSGTRLTVV.

The chain joins TRBV4-1 to TRBJ2-1; 14 nucleotides agree with TRBD2. The length of the CDR3 is 18 residues. Trimming cost V 4 bases and J 5 bases; bases outside gene matches: 10. The V gene's germline CDR1 is MGHRA and CDR2 YSYEKL. Written as DNA, the CDR3 is TGCGCCAGCAGCCGCCGACTAGCGGGAGGGCATCTCGACAATGAGCAGTTCTTC. Translating it yields CASSRRLAGGHLDNEQFF.

The genes are TRBV6-5 and TRBJ1-2; the D is unclear. The germline gives CDR1 MNHEY, CDR2 SVGAGI. V lost 5 bases, J lost 2 bases, and 15 bases lay in between. The CDR3 is made up of 15 amino acids. The CDR3 DNA sequence: TGTGCCAGCAGTCCCGCCCTACAGAAGAACTATGGCTACACCTTC. It codes for CASSPALQKNYGYTF.

This chain links TRBV3-1 (or the pseudogene TRBV3-2) with TRBJ2-2, with D perhaps matching TRBD2 (5 bases). Germline loops: CDR1 LGHDT, CDR2 YNNKEL (reference sequence). V was pared by 6 bases and J by 4 bases, with 12 bases between. The CDR3 runs 14 residues. CDR3 nucleotide sequence: TGTGCCAGCAGACATTTCGCGGGCACCGGGGAGCTGTTTTTT. Protein sequence: CASRHFAGTGELFF.

The CDR3 spells CSVLVGGISYEQYF. CDR3 nucleotide sequence: TGCAGCGTGTTAGTCGGGGGGATCTCCTACGAGCAGTACTTC. V gene TRBV29-1 combines with J gene TRBJ2-7, with 7 bases aligning to TRBD2. With V trimmed by 6 bases and J by 0 bases, 8 bases remained unmatched. Germline values: CDR1 SQVTM, CDR2 ANQGSEA. The CDR3 is 14 residues long.

About this clone itself: Different DNA sequences within this sample yield the same CDR3. V gene TRBV6-5 combines with J gene TRBJ2-5; TRBD2 aligns across 7 bases. V trimming: 2 bases; J trimming: 4 bases; junction bases outside the gene matches: 4. CDR3 size: 14 residues. Germline lookup yields CDR1 MNHEY and CDR2 SVGAGI. The DNA of the CDR3 is TGTGCCAGCAGTTACCGAACGGGAGGAGAGACCCAGTACTTC. It yields the protein CASSYRTGGETQYF.

The chain is built from TRBV7-8 and TRBJ2-7, with 8 bases that match TRBD1. Germline V lookup: CDR1 SGHVS, CDR2 FQNEAQ. The CDR3 spans 14 residues. The J segment lost 3 bases and the V segment lost 3 bases, leaving 4 bases of the junction unmatched. The CDR3 sequence is CASSFRDRHYEQYF. CDR3 DNA: TGTGCCAGCAGCTTCCGGGACAGGCACTACGAGCAGTACTTC.

This clone has just a few counts. Other nucleotide sequences from this sample produce the same CDR3. The chain uses TRBV6-5 and TRBJ1-1, with D possibly matching TRBD1 (5 bases). The germline gives CDR1 MNHEY, CDR2 SVGAGI. Trimming removed 6 bases from V and 2 bases from J, with 10 bases in between. The CDR3 is made up of 13 amino acids. The CDR3 reads CASSAGRNTEAFF. As DNA, the CDR3 is TGTGCCAGCAGCGCGGGGCGTAACACTGAAGCTTTCTTT.